A single sample gave rise to the 32 T cell receptor beta chains below, sequenced in a study of neurological immune-mediated disorders. TCRdb passed the 5' RACE reads through MiXCR, listing each CDR3 protein once. The sample yields approximately 70,000 distinct CDR3 sequences, roughly 4.4% seen once. The sequenced material came from PBMCs. These receptors were collected from a woman in her 70s with multiple sclerosis.

The V gene is TRBV5-1, the J gene TRBJ2-1; D call uncertain. The CDR3 totals 13 residues. The germline V and J ends were trimmed by 0 bases and 6 bases, with 7 bases remaining between them. Germline CDR1 is SGHRS and CDR2 is YFSETQ. In DNA form, the CDR3 reads TGCGCCAGCAGCTTGGAGGGCTCCAATGAGCAGTTCTTC. This encodes CASSLEGSNEQFF.

Many counts were recorded for this clonotype. This sequence joins TRBV4-1 and TRBJ2-1; the match to TRBD2 covers 10 bases. The J segment lost 9 bases and the V segment lost 0 bases, leaving 8 bases of the junction unmatched. The CDR3 has 16 amino acids. The germline gives CDR1 MGHRA, CDR2 YSYEKL. The CDR3 nucleotides read TGCGCCAGCAGCCAAGAGCCGAGCGGGAGGGCCCTTGAGCAGTTCTTC. Protein: CASSQEPSGRALEQFF.

This clonotype has a count of ten or more. The gene calls are TRBV9 and TRBJ2-6, with a tentative D call TRBD2 (7 bases). Germline loops: CDR1 SGDLS, CDR2 YYNGEE. CDR3 length equals 18 residues. Trimming stripped 0 bases from V and 0 bases from J, with 13 bases between. The CDR3 sequence is CASSVEGGVDSGANVLTF. The CDR3, as DNA: TGTGCCAGCAGCGTAGAGGGGGGGGTAGACTCTGGGGCCAACGTCCTGACTTTC. Combining the CDR3 with reference TRBV9 and TRBJ2-6 gives the whole variable domain DSGVTQTPKHLITATGQRVTLRCSPRSGDLSVYWYQQSLDQGLQFLIQYYNGEERAKGNILERFSAQQFPDLHSELNLSSLELGDSALYFCASSVEGGVDSGANVLTFGAGSRLTVL.

This clonotype was detected ten times or more. This rearrangement joins TRBV7-9 to TRBJ1-4; no clear D gene. This CDR3 has 15 amino acids. Trimming removed 1 base at V and 1 base at J, with 7 bases between. Germline CDR1 is SEHNR and CDR2 is FQNEAQ (reference sequence). CDR3 bases: TGTGCCAGCAGCTTAGGAGGGAGAACTAATGAAAAACTGTTTTTT. Translated, it gives CASSLGGRTNEKLFF. The variable domain in full, with the rest retrieved from reference TRBV7-9 and TRBJ1-4, is DTGVSQNPRHKITKRGQNVTFRCDPISEHNRLYWYRQTLGQGPEFLTYFQNEAQLEKSRLLSDRFSAERPKGSFSTLEIQRTEQGDSAMYLCASSLGGRTNEKLFFGSGTQLSVL.

This clonotype was recorded at least ten times. CDR3 sequence reads: CASSLVASGSPGELFF. The DNA of the CDR3 is TGCGCCAGCAGCTTGGTGGCTAGCGGGAGTCCCGGGGAGCTGTTTTTT. V is TRBV5-1 and J is TRBJ2-2; TRBD2 matches 10 bases. The trim removed 0 bases at V and 6 bases at J, leaving 5 bases unmatched. Germline lookup yields CDR1 SGHRS and CDR2 YFSETQ. CDR3 length: 16 amino acids.

In this sample, this clonotype turned up many times. This sequence joins TRBV6-2 or TRBV6-3 and TRBJ2-1, with D maybe TRBD2 (5 bases). Germline assignment: CDR1 MNHEY and CDR2 SVGEGT. The CDR3 spans 17 residues. Trimming took 6 bases from V and 5 from J, leaving 23 bases between them. The CDR3 protein is CASRDHFSGLRDNEQFF. The CDR3 DNA reads as TGTGCCAGCAGGGACCACTTCTCCGGACTTCGTGACAATGAGCAGTTCTTC.

This clonotype was observed at least ten times. This chain links TRBV6-5 with TRBJ2-1, with 7 positions matching TRBD2. The CDR3 has 13 residues. CDR1 and CDR2 (germline): MNHEY, SVGAGI. V was pared by 5 bases and J by 12 bases, with 10 bases of the junction left unmatched. CDR3 DNA: TGTGCCAGCAGTGTTGGACGCCGGGGGGTGCAGTTCTTC. The encoded protein is CASSVGRRGVQFF.

This clonotype has ten or more counts. The J gene is TRBJ2-1, the V gene TRBV7-2; 10 nucleotides align to TRBD1. Germline V CDR1 and CDR2: SGHTA, FQGNSA. J gave up 6 bases and V 4 bases, and 9 bases lay outside the gene matches. The CDR3 is 16 amino acids. The DNA for the CDR3 is TGTGCCAGCAGCTCCGATCGGGACAGGGGTGGCAATGAGCAGTTCTTC. Translated, it gives CASSSDRDRGGNEQFF.

This clonotype was picked up many times. V gene TRBV15 combines with J gene TRBJ1-1; D may be TRBD1 (6 bases). CDR1 is LNHNV, CDR2 YYDKDF, per germline (reference sequence). V lost 5 bases, J lost 0 bases, and 10 bases lay in between. The CDR3 covers 14 residues. The CDR3 region is CATSETGMNTEAFF. As DNA, the CDR3 is TGTGCCACCAGCGAAACAGGGATGAACACTGAAGCTTTCTTT.

This clonotype was detected ten times or more. The CDR3 DNA sequence: TGTGCCAGCAGTCGGACAGCAGAGCAGTTCTTC. This encodes CASSRTAEQFF. J is TRBJ2-1 and V is TRBV3-1, with a weak D call TRBD1 (6 bases). V gave up 6 bases and J gave up 10 bases, with 10 bases separating them. The CDR3 has 11 residues. The germline gives CDR1 LGHDT, CDR2 YNNKEL (reference sequence).

This clonotype was picked up many times. This sequence joins TRBV5-1 and TRBJ1-2; D is uncertain. This CDR3 contains 17 residues. CDR1 and CDR2 from the germline V gene are SGHRS and YFSETQ. V was shortened by 4 bases and J by 0 bases, with 19 bases between the two germline ends. The CDR3 here is CASSVGFFTITNYGYTF. CDR3 nucleotide sequence: TGCGCCAGCAGCGTGGGATTTTTTACCATAACTAACTATGGCTACACCTTC.

This clonotype was seen ten or more times. The chain links TRBV7-2 to TRBJ1-1; no clear D. V lost 3 bases to trimming and J lost 2 bases, with 10 bases between them. This CDR3 region has 14 residues. Germline V CDR1 and CDR2: SGHTA, FQGNSA. The CDR3 DNA reads as TGTGCCAGCAGCTTTGAGTACAGCAACACTGAAGCTTTCTTT. Encoded protein: CASSFEYSNTEAFF. The full variable domain, in which reference TRBV7-2 and TRBJ1-1 provide the parts outside the CDR3, is GAGVSQSPSNKVTEKGKDVELRCDPISGHTALYWYRQSLGQGLEFLIYFQGNSAPDKSGLPSDRFSAERTGGSVSTLTIQRTQQEDSAVYLCASSFEYSNTEAFFGQGTRLTVV.

This clonotype was seen a few times. The chain combines TRBV4-1 with TRBJ1-2; maybe TRBD1 (6 bases). The CDR3 contains 16 residues. Per germline, CDR1 MGHRA and CDR2 YSYEKL. With 4 bases removed from V and 3 bases from J, the gap between germline ends came to 18 bases. The chain's CDR3 is CASSLNTEKGDYGYTF. The CDR3 DNA follows: TGCGCCAGCAGCCTAAATACGGAAAAGGGGGACTATGGCTACACCTTC.

At least ten counts were recorded for this clonotype. The genes are TRBV5-1 and TRBJ1-1, with D unclear. The CDR3 consists of 12 residues. Between the trimmed V and J ends, which lost 5 bases and 4 bases, there was a span of 9 bases. Germline loops: CDR1 SGHRS, CDR2 YFSETQ. This chain's CDR3 is CASRPEGTEAFF. In nucleotides, the CDR3 is TGCGCCAGCAGACCGGAGGGCACTGAAGCTTTCTTT.

About this clonotype: A clone one base away is much larger, so this may be a read error. The V gene is TRBV7-9, the J gene TRBJ2-3; 10 bases align to TRBD2. CDR1 and CDR2 (germline): SEHNR, FQNEAQ (reference sequence). The CDR3 consists of 16 residues. The CDR3 sequence: CASRDGLAASTDKQYF. CDR3 coding DNA: TGTGCCAGCAGGGATGGACTAGCGGCTAGCACAGATAAGCAGTATTTT. Using reference TRBV7-9 and TRBJ2-3 for the parts outside the CDR3, the full variable domain is DTGVSQNPRHKITKRGQNVTFRCDPISEHNRLYWYRQTLGQGPEFLTYFQNEAQLEKSRLLSDRFSAERPKGSFSTLEIQRTEQGDSAMYLCASRDGLAASTDKQYFGPGTRLTVL.

The V and J genes are TRBV6-6 and TRBJ2-1; the match to TRBD2 covers 13 bases. After removal of 4 bases from V and 10 bases from J, the junction contained 4 bases not matched to a gene. The CDR3 sequence is 14 residues long. Germline V lookup: CDR1 MNHNY, CDR2 SVGAGI (reference sequence). CDR3 nucleotide sequence: TGTGCCAGCAGTTGGACTAGCGGGAGTAGAGAGCAGTTCTTC. It specifies CASSWTSGSREQFF.

The chain has TRBV10-3 and TRBJ1-1; TRBD1 is a possible D gene (5 bases). V lost 8 bases, J lost 1 base, and 17 bases lay in between. Per the germline V gene, CDR1 is ENHRY and CDR2 is SYGVKD. The CDR3 extends over 15 amino acids. CDR3 region: CAISRSVTANTEAFF. CDR3 coding DNA: TGTGCCATCTCTCGGTCCGTGACAGCGAACACTGAAGCTTTCTTT.

This chain uses TRBV7-2 with TRBJ2-5; D gene unclear. V lost 2 bases to trimming and J lost 4 bases, with 8 bases between them. The CDR3 is 13 residues long. CDR1 is SGHTA, CDR2 FQGNSA, per germline. The CDR3 here is CASSLNRRETQYF. The CDR3 DNA reads as TGTGCCAGCAGCTTAAACAGACGAGAGACCCAGTACTTC.

This clonotype was seen repeatedly, ten times or more. The V and J genes are TRBV4-1 and TRBJ2-7, with 7 bases lining up with TRBD2. CDR3 size: 15 residues. Germline V gives CDR1 MGHRA, CDR2 YSYEKL. J was trimmed by 3 bases and V by 0 bases; bases with no gene match: 5. The CDR3 DNA reads TGCGCCAGCAGCCAAGATCGGGGGGAATTCTACGAGCAGTACTTC. This encodes CASSQDRGEFYEQYF.

This clonotype appeared many times. The chain carries TRBV20-1 and TRBJ2-3, with D maybe TRBD1 (5 bases). The V gene lost 6 bases and the J gene lost 4 bases, with 14 bases spanning the gap. Germline V lookup: CDR1 DFQATT, CDR2 SNEGSKA (reference sequence). CDR3 length equals 13 residues. The CDR3, as DNA: TGCAGTGCCCCCGGCCAGGGCCCAGATACGCAGTATTTT. Amino acid sequence: CSAPGQGPDTQYF.

This clonotype was counted ten times or more. The chain has TRBV7-8 and TRBJ2-3; TRBD2 agrees at 8 bases. The CDR3 runs 16 residues. V lost 8 bases and J lost 3; bases outside the gene matches: 13. The V gene's germline CDR1 is SGHVS and CDR2 FQNEAQ. The CDR3 nucleotides are TGTGCCAGCGGACGTCCGGGAGGGGAGAGGACAGATACGCAGTATTTT. Amino acid sequence: CASGRPGGERTDTQYF. Full variable domain (missing parts from reference TRBV7-8 and TRBJ2-3): GAGVSQSPRYKVAKRGQDVALRCDPISGHVSLFWYQQALGQGPEFLTYFQNEAQLDKSGLPSDRFFAERPEGSVSTLKIQRTQQEDSAVYLCASGRPGGERTDTQYFGPGTRLTVL.

In this sample, this clonotype turned up many times. The rearrangement links TRBV20-1 to TRBJ2-3; 7 nucleotides line up with TRBD2. The CDR3 loop spans 15 amino acids. Trimming took 0 bases from V and 5 from J; bases not matched to a gene: 8. The germline CDR1 and CDR2 sequences are DFQATT and SNEGSKA (reference sequence). The CDR3, as DNA: TGCAGTGCTAGAGATCGACGGCGGGAGATAGATACGCAGTATTTT. Protein sequence: CSARDRRREIDTQYF.

In its sample, this clonotype was seen many times. The CDR3 bases are TGTGCCAGCAGTAGCCTCAGGGGGCCGGGCACCGGGGAGCTGTTTTTT. Encoded protein: CASSSLRGPGTGELFF. This chain joins TRBV2 and TRBJ2-2; 8 nucleotides agree with TRBD1. J was trimmed by 4 bases and V by 5 bases; bases with no gene match: 9. The CDR3 sequence is 16 residues long. CDR1 is SNHLY, CDR2 FYNNEI, per germline.

This clonotype was observed at least ten times. The V gene is TRBV6-2 or TRBV6-3, the J gene TRBJ1-1; no definite D call. The CDR3 has 14 residues. CDR1 and CDR2 (germline): MNHEY, SVGEGT. V lost 3 bases and J 1 base, leaving 9 bases between the germline ends. The CDR3 DNA sequence: TGTGCCAGCAGTTATGCAGGAGGGAACACTGAAGCTTTCTTT. Translating it yields CASSYAGGNTEAFF.

A few counts support this clonotype. The gene calls are TRBV27 and TRBJ2-1, with D hard to call. Deletions cut 6 bases from V and 12 bases from J, with 9 bases between. CDR3 length: 10 amino acids. CDR1 is MNHEY and CDR2 is SMNVEV in the germline V gene (reference sequence). CDR3 region: CASRGLWQFF. CDR3 DNA: TGTGCCAGCAGGGGTTTGTGGCAGTTCTTC.

DNA for the CDR3: TGTGCCAGCAGTCCCCAGACTAGGGGCCAGGATACGCAGTATTTT. It codes for CASSPQTRGQDTQYF. The J gene is TRBJ2-3, the V gene TRBV12-3 or TRBV12-4; the D gene is possibly TRBD2 (6 bases). Trimming stripped 5 bases from V and 6 bases from J, with 18 bases between. CDR3 length: 15 amino acids.

This clonotype was observed at least ten times. The chain joins TRBV9 to TRBJ2-7; D is ambiguous. V lost 4 bases and J lost 6, with 14 bases in between. Germline V lookup: CDR1 SGDLS, CDR2 YYNGEE. CDR3 length equals 13 residues. The CDR3: CASSSDDSTEQYF. The CDR3 DNA follows: TGTGCCAGCAGCTCGGACGATTCGACCGAGCAGTACTTC.

This clonotype was counted at least ten times. This chain connects TRBV20-1 to TRBJ2-3; possibly TRBD1 or TRBD2 for D (5 bases each). CDR1 and CDR2 from the germline V gene are DFQATT and SNEGSKA (reference sequence). The CDR3 totals 15 residues. V was cut by 2 bases and J by 0 bases, with 12 bases left in between. This CDR3 reads CSARRRGTSTDTQYF. For the CDR3, the DNA is TGCAGTGCTAGACGTCGGGGCACTAGCACAGATACGCAGTATTTT.

This clonotype was recorded many times. The CDR3: CASTSPDGTSGSTQYF. CDR3 nucleotides: TGTGCCAGCACCTCCCCGGACGGGACTAGCGGGAGTACGCAGTATTTT. The chain recombines TRBV7-2 with TRBJ2-3; the match to TRBD2 covers 14 bases. The ends lost 7 bases at V and 8 bases at J; junction bases unmatched: 11. The CDR3 consists of 16 residues. From germline, CDR1 is SGHTA and CDR2 FQGNSA.

As regards this clonotype: A much more abundant neighbour one base away suggests this may be a read error. This sequence joins TRBV12-3 or TRBV12-4 and TRBJ1-1; D is undetermined. The CDR3 runs 12 residues. The CDR3 sequence is CTSRSQSTEAFF. For the CDR3, the DNA is TGTACCAGCAGGTCACAGTCCACTGAAGCTTTCTTT.

J is TRBJ2-3 and V is TRBV25-1, with D unclear. This CDR3 region has 13 residues. V was shortened by 4 bases and J by 4 bases, with 9 bases between the two germline ends. Germline V gene sequence: CDR1 MGHDK, CDR2 SYGVNS. CDR3 DNA sequence: TGTGCCAGCAGTGGAAGGTTAGCAGATACGCAGTATTTT. This gives the protein CASSGRLADTQYF.

A few counts support this clonotype. The rearrangement links TRBV5-1 to TRBJ2-5; tentatively, D is TRBD2 (6 bases). The germline gives CDR1 SGHRS, CDR2 YFSETQ. The CDR3 length is 15 residues. V was clipped by 2 bases and J by 2 bases, with 13 bases between them. The CDR3: CASSFERRGQETQYF. CDR3 in DNA: TGCGCCAGCAGCTTCGAACGGAGGGGACAAGAGACCCAGTACTTC. The full variable domain, rest sourced from reference TRBV5-1 and TRBJ2-5, is KAGVTQTPRYLIKTRGQQVTLSCSPISGHRSVSWYQQTPGQGLQFLFEYFSETQRNKGNFPGRFSGRQFSNSRSEMNVSTLELGDSALYLCASSFERRGQETQYFGPGTRLLVL.